This T cell receptor beta chain is drawn from a study of Graves' ophthalmopathy and Graves' hyperthyroidism. Study results and caveats: Most thyroid clonotypes with frequency above 0.001 were detected in blood too. Ophthalmopathy cases were distinguished from stable hyperthyroidism by a 13-signature model, reaching just over 85% sensitivity and roughly 80% specificity.

TCR beta CDR3 regions were amplified from RNA transcripts. An initial RT-PCR round employing HTBI primers preceded a second-round multiplex PCR. TCRdb redid the calling of the multiplex PCR reads with MiXCR, one entry per CDR3 protein. The top ten clones hold around an eighth of a sample with roughly 300,000 distinct CDR3 sequences, roughly 15% of them seen once. This clonotype was seen at least ten times. The antigen is unknown. Moderate-to-severe activity, with CAS ≥3, NOSPECS ≥4 and duration under 3 months, characterized the donors with ophthalmopathy. Diagnosis was based on clinical symptoms, serum thyroxine, TRAb, thyroid ultrasound and orbital computed tomography. CDR1 is DFQATT and CDR2 is SNEGSKA in the germline V gene (reference sequence). V lost 6 bases and J 3 bases, leaving 17 bases between the germline ends. The CDR3 is 14 residues long.

The receptor's source is an adult man with Graves' ophthalmopathy. Sequencing used peripheral blood. The chain uses TRBV20-1 and TRBJ1-1; a possible D gene is TRBD1 (6 bases). In DNA, the CDR3 is TGCAGTGCCCCAGGGGCGGGGAGGGACACTGAAGCTTTCTTT. This sequence encodes CSAPGAGRDTEAFF.